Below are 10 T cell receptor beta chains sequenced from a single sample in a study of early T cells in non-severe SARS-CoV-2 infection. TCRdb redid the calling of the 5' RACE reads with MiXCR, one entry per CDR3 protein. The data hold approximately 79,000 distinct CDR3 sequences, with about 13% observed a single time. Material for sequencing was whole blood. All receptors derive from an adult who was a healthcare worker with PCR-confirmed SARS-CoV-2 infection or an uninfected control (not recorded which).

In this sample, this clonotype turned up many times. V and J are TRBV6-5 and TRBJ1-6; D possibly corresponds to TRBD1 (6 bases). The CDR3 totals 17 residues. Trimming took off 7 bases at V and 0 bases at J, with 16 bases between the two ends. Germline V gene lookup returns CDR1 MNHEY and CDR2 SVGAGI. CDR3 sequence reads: CASTKGGRSSYNSPLHF. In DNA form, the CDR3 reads TGTGCCAGCACCAAAGGGGGGAGAAGCTCCTATAATTCACCCCTCCACTTT.

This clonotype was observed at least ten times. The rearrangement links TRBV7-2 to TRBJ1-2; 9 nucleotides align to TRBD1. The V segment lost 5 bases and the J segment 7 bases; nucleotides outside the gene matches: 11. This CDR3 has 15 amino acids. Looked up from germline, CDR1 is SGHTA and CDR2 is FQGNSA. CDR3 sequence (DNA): TGTGCCAGCAGCCCGCTCCCAAGACAGGGGGGTGGCTACACCTTC. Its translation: CASSPLPRQGGGYTF.

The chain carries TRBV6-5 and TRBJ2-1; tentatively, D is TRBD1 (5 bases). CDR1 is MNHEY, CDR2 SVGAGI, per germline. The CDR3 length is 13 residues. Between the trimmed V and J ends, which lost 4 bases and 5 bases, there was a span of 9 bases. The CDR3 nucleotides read TGTGCCAGCAGTTCCACAGGAAACAATGAGCAGTTCTTC. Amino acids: CASSSTGNNEQFF.

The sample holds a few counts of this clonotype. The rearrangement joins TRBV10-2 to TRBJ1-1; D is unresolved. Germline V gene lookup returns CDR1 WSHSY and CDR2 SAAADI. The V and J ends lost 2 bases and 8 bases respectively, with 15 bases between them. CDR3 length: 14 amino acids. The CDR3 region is CASSEILMRAEAFF. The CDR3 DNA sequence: TGCGCCAGCAGTGAGATTTTGATGAGGGCCGAAGCTTTCTTT.

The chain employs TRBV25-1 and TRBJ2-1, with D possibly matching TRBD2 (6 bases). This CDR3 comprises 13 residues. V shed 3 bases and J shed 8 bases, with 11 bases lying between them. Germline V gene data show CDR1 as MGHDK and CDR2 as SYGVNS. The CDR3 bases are TGTGCCAGCAGTGACGTGGGAGGTTATGAGCAGTTCTTC. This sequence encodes CASSDVGGYEQFF.

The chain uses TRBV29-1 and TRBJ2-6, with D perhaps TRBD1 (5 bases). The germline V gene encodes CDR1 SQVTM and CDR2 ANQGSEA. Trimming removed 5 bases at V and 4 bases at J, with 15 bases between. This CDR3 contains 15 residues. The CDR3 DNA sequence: TGCAGCGTTAGACTTAAGGGGTACGGGGCCAACGTCCTGACTTTC. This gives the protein CSVRLKGYGANVLTF.

Written as DNA, the CDR3 is TGTGCTAGTGGTTTGGTACTTATCGGCTCCGCCTCGAACACTGAAGCTTTCTTT. Its translation is CASGLVLIGSASNTEAFF. The chain combines TRBV12-5 with TRBJ1-1; D not resolved. The CDR3 totals 18 residues. Germline loops: CDR1 LGHNT, CDR2 FRNRAP. The V end was cut by 0 bases, the J end by 1 base, with 18 bases between.

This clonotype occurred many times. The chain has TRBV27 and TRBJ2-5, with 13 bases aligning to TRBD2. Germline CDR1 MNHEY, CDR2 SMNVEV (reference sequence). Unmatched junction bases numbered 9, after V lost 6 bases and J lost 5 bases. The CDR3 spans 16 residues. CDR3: CASSRTSGRAWETQYF. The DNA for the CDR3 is TGTGCCAGCAGCCGAACTAGCGGGAGGGCCTGGGAGACCCAGTACTTC.

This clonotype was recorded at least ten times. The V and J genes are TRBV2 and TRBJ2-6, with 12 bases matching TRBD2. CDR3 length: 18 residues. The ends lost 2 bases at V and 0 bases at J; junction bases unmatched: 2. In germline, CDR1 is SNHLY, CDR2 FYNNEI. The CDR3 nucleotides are TGTGCCAGCAGTGAACTAGCGGGAGGGTTCTCTGGGGCCAACGTCCTGACTTTC. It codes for CASSELAGGFSGANVLTF.

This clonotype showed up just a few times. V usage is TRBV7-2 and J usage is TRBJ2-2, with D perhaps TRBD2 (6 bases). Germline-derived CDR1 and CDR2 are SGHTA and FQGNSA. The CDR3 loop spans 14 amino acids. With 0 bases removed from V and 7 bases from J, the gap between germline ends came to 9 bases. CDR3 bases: TGTGCCAGCAGCTTAGCCCCGGGGGTCGGGGAGCTGTTTTTT. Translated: CASSLAPGVGELFF.